This section outlines one T cell receptor (beta chain) sequence together with its context. This entry belongs to a study of blood T cell repertoires in COVID-19. Study-wide context: Acute-phase and convalescent COVID-19 samples originated in the United States, Italy and Spain. T cells, B-cell-depleted T cells, or PBMCs provided the cDNA or gDNA that served as material.

Per the original data handling: Amplifying reference gene primers gave estimates of nucleated cell counts. Libraries were prepared by immunoSEQ multiplex PCR; TCRdb keeps only in-frame clonotypes and omits some of them. V and J calls plus clone size are reproduced from that table; the DNA served to infer D and trimming. There are tens of thousands of clones in the sample; about 83% occur only once, and 13% to 15% lies in the top ten. The receptor's source is a woman in her seventies with acute or convalescent COVID-19. Sequencing input: peripheral blood.

The CDR3 DNA is TGTGCCAGCAGTGAACAGGGGGGGGATACGCAGTATTTT. It is translated as CASSEQGGDTQYF. This chain joins TRBV6-4 and TRBJ2-3; D is perhaps TRBD1 (8 bases). Deletions cut 3 bases from V and 6 bases from J, with 10 bases between. The CDR3 contains 13 residues. Germline CDR1 is MRHNA and CDR2 is SNTAGT.